Shown below are 15 T cell receptor beta chains from a single sample sequenced in a study of regulatory T cells in long-lasting Graves disease. Time point indicated: newly diagnosed GD, antithyroid drugs for less than 3 months. PBMC RNA served as the TCR library source. With iRepertoire HTBI primers and Arm-PCR of CDR3 regions, TCR beta libraries were built. A single record per CDR3 protein comes from TCRdb applying MiXCR to the multiplex PCR reads. Of 400,000 to 500,000 distinct CDR3 sequences listed, about 16% are singletons. These data were also reused for a study on T cells in Graves' hyperthyroidism and ophthalmopathy.

The sequencing here drew on peripheral blood mononuclear cells (PBMCs), taken at new diagnosis, from a patient treated with antithyroid drugs. The source is a young woman with Graves disease.

The sample holds many counts of this clonotype. V gene TRBV2 combines with J gene TRBJ2-1; D remains unclear. This CDR3 comprises 14 residues. Germline V lookup: CDR1 SNHLY, CDR2 FYNNEI. Between the trimmed V and J ends, which lost 4 bases and 3 bases, there was a span of 10 bases. In DNA form, the CDR3 reads TGTGCCAGCAGTGTCGGTTTAAGCTACAATGAGCAGTTCTTC. Translated: CASSVGLSYNEQFF.

This clonotype came up a few times. V usage is TRBV11-2 and J usage is TRBJ1-3, with 7 bases identical to TRBD1. The CDR3 consists of 14 residues. The germline V gene encodes CDR1 SGHAT and CDR2 FQNNGV. V was clipped by 4 bases and J by 4 bases; unmatched bases: 4. The CDR3 loop is CASSSTGEGNTIYF. DNA for the CDR3: TGTGCCAGCAGCTCCACAGGGGAGGGAAACACCATATATTTT.

This clonotype appeared many times. The V gene is TRBV30, the J gene TRBJ1-2; TRBD1 might be the D (6 bases). The CDR3 runs 16 residues. Deletions cut 1 base from V and 2 bases from J, with 17 bases between. Germline V gene data show CDR1 as GTSNPN and CDR2 as SVGIG (reference sequence). This CDR3 is CAWSARAGTPNYGYTF. The DNA of the CDR3 is TGTGCCTGGAGTGCCCGCGCCGGGACACCAAACTATGGCTACACCTTC.

This clonotype was counted a few times. Mismatch with germline at one junction end may stem from a read error. This chain joins TRBV7-9 and TRBJ2-3; D not certain. The CDR3 totals 15 residues. Germline values: CDR1 SEHNR, CDR2 FQNEAQ (reference sequence). This chain's CDR3 is CACSSPGISTDTQYF. In nucleotides, the CDR3 is TGTGCCTGCAGCTCTCCGGGCATTAGCACAGATACGCAGTATTTT.

This clonotype has a count of ten or more. V gene TRBV11-1 combines with J gene TRBJ2-1; 10 bases match TRBD2. The ends lost 4 bases at V and 6 bases at J; junction bases unmatched: 12. The CDR3 has 17 residues. CDR1 SGHAT and CDR2 FQDESV come from the germline V gene (reference sequence). The CDR3, as DNA: TGTGCCAGCAGCTCGCCAAGACTAGCGGGTGGCTCCAATGAGCAGTTCTTC. This gives the protein CASSSPRLAGGSNEQFF.

This clonotype was recorded at least ten times. The CDR3 reads CASSFGLAGGSQYNEQFF. In nucleotides, the CDR3 is TGTGCCAGCAGCTTCGGGCTAGCGGGAGGATCCCAATACAATGAGCAGTTCTTC. V is TRBV7-8 and J is TRBJ2-1, with 11 bases fitting TRBD2. Trimming cost V 3 bases and J 4 bases; bases outside gene matches: 11. CDR3 length equals 18 residues. Germline lookup yields CDR1 SGHVS and CDR2 FQNEAQ. Combining the CDR3 with reference TRBV7-8 and TRBJ2-1 gives the whole variable domain GAGVSQSPRYKVAKRGQDVALRCDPISGHVSLFWYQQALGQGPEFLTYFQNEAQLDKSGLPSDRFFAERPEGSVSTLKIQRTQQEDSAVYLCASSFGLAGGSQYNEQFFGPGTRLTVL.

This clonotype has just a few counts. The gene calls are TRBV20-1 and TRBJ1-3; D is perhaps TRBD1 (6 bases). Germline CDR1 is DFQATT and CDR2 is SNEGSKA (reference sequence). Trimming removed 6 bases at V and 4 bases at J, with 16 bases between. CDR3 length: 14 residues. In DNA, the CDR3 is TGCAGTGCCCGAGGGGCAGGGGACGGAAACACCATATATTTT. It encodes CSARGAGDGNTIYF.

This clonotype came up a few times. This rearrangement joins TRBV20-1 to TRBJ2-5, with 8 bases that match TRBD2. The ends lost 5 bases at V and 5 bases at J; junction bases unmatched: 7. Germline V lookup: CDR1 DFQATT, CDR2 SNEGSKA (reference sequence). The CDR3 runs 13 residues. The CDR3 here is CSAVDSGTETQYF. The CDR3 DNA reads as TGCAGTGCTGTTGATAGCGGGACCGAGACCCAGTACTTC.

There are many counts of this clonotype. The rearrangement uses TRBV20-1 and TRBJ2-3; no clear D gene. Germline V gene lookup returns CDR1 DFQATT and CDR2 SNEGSKA (reference sequence). The CDR3 sequence is 12 residues long. CDR3 protein: CTASPSTDTQYF. The DNA of the CDR3 is TGCACCGCGAGTCCGAGCACAGATACGCAGTATTTT.

The chain is built from TRBV7-8 and TRBJ1-2, with 7 bases matching TRBD1. This CDR3 region has 13 residues. Germline loops: CDR1 SGHVS, CDR2 FQNEAQ. V gave up 5 bases and J gave up 8 bases; unmatched junction bases: 8. CDR3 amino acids: CASSPGTANGYTF. In nucleotides, the CDR3 is TGTGCCAGCAGCCCCGGGACAGCAAACGGCTACACCTTC.

Note on this clonotype: A much larger clone lies one base from this, so it may be a read error. The chain uses TRBV6-1 and TRBJ2-5; 9 nucleotides match TRBD2. This CDR3 has 15 amino acids. CDR1 and CDR2 (germline): MNHNS, SASEGT. V gave up 5 bases and J gave up 7 bases; unmatched junction bases: 11. CDR3 DNA sequence: TGTGCCAGCAGTAAAAAACGGCGGGAGGGGGGGACCCAGTACTTC. Its protein is CASSKKRREGGTQYF.

This clonotype has just a few counts. V and J are TRBV6-2 or TRBV6-3 and TRBJ2-1; D remains unclear. Trimming took 10 bases from V and 5 from J, leaving 18 bases between them. In germline, CDR1 is MNHEY, CDR2 SVGEGT. The CDR3 runs 14 residues. CDR3 coding DNA: TGTGCCACCTCCCTAATGACTTCGGACAATGAGCAGTTCTTC. As protein: CATSLMTSDNEQFF.

This clonotype was found many times. The rearrangement uses TRBV12-3 or TRBV12-4 and TRBJ2-3, with TRBD2 identical over 7 bases. This CDR3 has 15 amino acids. The ends lost 0 bases at V and 4 bases at J; junction bases unmatched: 4. The CDR3 bases are TGTGCCAGCAGTTTAGCGGGAGGGCGATCAGATACGCAGTATTTT. The encoded protein is CASSLAGGRSDTQYF.

This clonotype was detected a few times. The rearrangement links TRBV27 to TRBJ2-7; TRBD2 matches at 10 bases. The germline V gene encodes CDR1 MNHEY and CDR2 SMNVEV (reference sequence). This CDR3 comprises 17 residues. The junction had 12 bases not matched to a gene; V was cut back by 3 bases and J by 4 bases. CDR3 in DNA: TGTGCCAGCAGTTTTGCTAGCGGGAGAGATTCGGGTTACGAGCAGTACTTC. Its translation: CASSFASGRDSGYEQYF.

The table lists this clonotype with a few counts. The chain is built from TRBV25-1 and TRBJ2-3, with 14 bases aligning to TRBD2. The V and J ends lost 6 bases and 7 bases, in that order; junction bases with no gene match: 6. Germline V lookup: CDR1 MGHDK, CDR2 SYGVNS. This CDR3 comprises 15 residues. The CDR3 is CASRPGTSGRNTQYF. CDR3 DNA sequence: TGTGCCAGCAGACCCGGGACTAGCGGGAGAAATACGCAGTATTTT.